Listed below are T cell receptor beta chains from one sample, sequenced in a study of T cell repertoires in cytomegalovirus infection. TCRdb re-called the reads with MiXCR, one entry per CDR3 protein. The sample records 600,000 to 700,000 distinct CDR3 sequences, around 30% being singletons. Their specific antigens are unknown. The sequenced sample was cultured PBMCs, obtained from culture after CMV antigen stimulation. These receptors were collected from a human donor in good health (CMV status not recorded). Some clones in this sample may be carry-over from other donors' samples. Each CDR3 is given with its conserved first and last residue.

CDR3: CASSGRNEQFF
V: TRBV7-2

CDR3: CASSLGSPLYNEQFF
V: TRBV12-3/TRBV12-4

CDR3: CASSPSGDSNQPQHF
V: TRBV28

CDR3: CASSSEGVVNSPLHF
V: TRBV11-2

CDR3: CASGPPNEKLFF
V: TRBV6-1

CDR3: CSASRGPHSNQPQHF
V: TRBV20-1

CDR3: CASSSQTFMNTEAFF
V: TRBV7-2

CDR3: CSAQQGSSYNSPLHF
V: TRBV20-1

CDR3: CAIPSRLVGELFF
V: TRBV7-4

CDR3: CASSAEVFGGIAEQYF
V: TRBV19

CDR3: CASSRSGLPDSPNSPLHF
V: TRBV4-1

CDR3: CASRAGPTTYNEQFF
V: TRBV12-3/TRBV12-4

CDR3: CASSPGYGLNTEAFF
V: TRBV18

CDR3: CASSLDGGNYNEQFF
V: TRBV7-2

CDR3: CASSLNLRHQPQHF
V: TRBV12-3/TRBV12-4

CDR3: CASSLDLTGTGNQPQHF
V: TRBV7-9

CDR3: CASSPPSAHEQFF
V: TRBV5-6

CDR3: CASSYSTVNGYTF
V: TRBV6-2/TRBV6-3

CDR3: CASSLAGASSYGYTF
V: TRBV7-2

CDR3: CATSRDLIVDTQYF
V: TRBV15

CDR3: CASRLRSDFYYGYTF
V: TRBV7-2

CDR3: CASSTSGSVPDTQYF
V: TRBV6-1

CDR3: CAISESFGTSGGYNEQFF
V: TRBV10-3

CDR3: CASSRGTGLIPPLHF
V: TRBV6-1

CDR3: CASNHYLGGNTEAFF
V: TRBV7-9

CDR3: CASSQVGIGTSGGRDTQYF
V: TRBV4-2

CDR3: CASSTRQGTGELFF
V: TRBV4-3

CDR3: CASSIVGTAAGYTF
V: TRBV19

CDR3: CASSQVPGGTEAFF
V: TRBV4-1

CDR3: CASSLLDAGELFF
V: TRBV28

CDR3: CSARDPGGQQGVGDTIYF
V: TRBV20-1

CDR3: CASSPGTGKGETQYF
V: TRBV7-2

CDR3: CASSESRPNQPQHF
V: TRBV2

CDR3: CASSLGGGRGEQYF
V: TRBV7-2

CDR3: CSARAGHSYNSPLHF
V: TRBV20-1

CDR3: CASTHFTDTQYF
V: TRBV7-2

CDR3: CASSQVGQGRPPLHF
V: TRBV4-1

CDR3: CASSSPWHNSNQPQHF
V: TRBV28

CDR3: CASSPTGRWDGYTF
V: TRBV27

CDR3: CASSSRPGQSLYF
V: TRBV7-2